What follows is one TCR beta chain and its context. The data belong to a study of technical replicates of blood from a handful of donors. CDR3 length: 14 residues. V lost 2 bases and J lost 6; bases outside the gene matches: 2. Per germline, CDR1 SGHVS and CDR2 FQNEAQ. TCRdb's copy holds only in-frame clones and misses some; the assay was immunoSEQ multiplex PCR. The sample gives tens of thousands of clones, approximately 96% of which show up once; roughly 0.36% is in the top ten. This chain connects TRBV7-8 to TRBJ1-5; 9 nucleotides match TRBD1. The receptor comes from a human donor in good health. Sequencing was performed on T cells isolated from PBMCs. In nucleotides, the CDR3 is TGTGCCAGCAGCTTATCACAGGGGGCTCAGCCCCAGCATTTT. Translating gives CASSLSQGAQPQHF.